This T cell receptor beta chain was obtained from a study of response to subunit inactivated influenza vaccine. Using its own MiXCR run on the RT-PCR reads, TCRdb lists one record per CDR3 protein. The table shows about 700,000 distinct CDR3 sequences, with approximately 15% occurring only once. In its sample, this clonotype was seen many times. No antigen is known for it. Study-level findings and limits: The authors proposed limited new T cell recruitment per seasonal influenza vaccination.

Germline values: CDR1 SQVTM, CDR2 ANQGSEA. The CDR3 extends over 15 amino acids. V shed 0 bases and J shed 0 bases, with 9 bases lying between them. This clonotype was sampled from a man aged 50 to 59 who received an inactivated influenza vaccine. This sample comprised PBMCs from blood, obtained around 15 days before vaccination. The rearrangement links TRBV29-1 to TRBJ2-1; D ambiguous. CDR3 sequence reads: CSVEDPGSSYNEQFF. Written as DNA, the CDR3 is TGCAGCGTTGAAGACCCGGGCAGCTCCTACAATGAGCAGTTCTTC.